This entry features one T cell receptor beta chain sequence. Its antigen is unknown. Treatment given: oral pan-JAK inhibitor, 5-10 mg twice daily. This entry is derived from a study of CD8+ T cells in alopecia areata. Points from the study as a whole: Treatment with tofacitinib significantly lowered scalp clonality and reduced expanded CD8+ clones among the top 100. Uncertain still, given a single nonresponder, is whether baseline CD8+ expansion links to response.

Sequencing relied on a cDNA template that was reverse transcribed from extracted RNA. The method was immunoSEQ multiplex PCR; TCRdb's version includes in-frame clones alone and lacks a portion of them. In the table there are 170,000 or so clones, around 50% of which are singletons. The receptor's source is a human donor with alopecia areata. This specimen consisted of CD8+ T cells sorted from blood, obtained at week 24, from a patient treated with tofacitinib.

CDR3 residues: CASEEDRVYGYTF. In DNA form, the CDR3 reads TGTGCCAGCGAAGAGGACAGGGTCTATGGCTACACCTTC. The V and J genes are TRBV7-2 and TRBJ1-2; 8 nucleotides line up with TRBD1. The CDR3 has 13 residues. CDR1 and CDR2 from the germline V gene are SGHTA and FQGNSA. The trim removed 8 bases at V and 4 bases at J, leaving 6 bases unmatched.